Shown below are 27 T cell receptor beta chains from a single sample sequenced in a study of graft-versus-host responses after intestinal transplantation. The protocol was immunoSEQ multiplex PCR, while the TCRdb copy is restricted to in-frame clones and leaves out a portion. Altogether fewer than 110,000 clones are present, more than 85% being singletons, with the ten largest covering less than 1.5%. Antigens for these TCRs are unknown. The sequencing used unstimulated CD8+ T cells sorted from spleen or lymph node cells, collected before intestinal transplant. The source is a human donor who received an intestinal transplant.

This clone was seen just once. The V call is TRBV27, the J call TRBJ1-1; TRBD1 might be the D (6 bases). The germline CDR1 and CDR2 sequences are MNHEY and SMNVEV (reference sequence). With 5 bases removed from V and 5 bases from J, the gap between germline ends came to 15 bases. The CDR3 sequence is 14 residues long. CDR3 sequence: CASSPEGGWTEAFF. CDR3 nucleotides: TGTGCCAGCAGTCCTGAGGGGGGTTGGACTGAAGCTTTCTTT.

The chain carries TRBV30 and TRBJ2-3; maybe TRBD1 (5 bases). In germline, CDR1 is GTSNPN, CDR2 SVGIG (reference sequence). This CDR3 region has 14 residues. Trimming removed 2 bases from V and 4 bases from J, with 13 bases in between. This chain's CDR3 is CAWSIGVGSDTQYF. In nucleotides, the CDR3 is TGTGCCTGGAGTATAGGGGTGGGATCAGATACGCAGTATTTT.

Of note for this clone: This sample includes further DNA sequences coding for the same CDR3. The chain uses TRBV19 and TRBJ2-7; 8 nucleotides match TRBD1. V was pared by 3 bases and J by 1 base, with 2 bases of the junction left unmatched. The length of the CDR3 is 14 residues. Looked up from germline, CDR1 is LNHDA and CDR2 is SQIVND (reference sequence). CDR3 sequence reads: CASSIGTGSYEQYF. Written as DNA, the CDR3 is TGTGCCAGTAGTATTGGGACAGGTTCCTACGAGCAGTACTTC.

The chain couples TRBV6-6 to TRBJ1-1; D is possibly TRBD1 (6 bases). The ends were cut back, 2 bases at V and 0 bases at J, with 10 bases in the middle. CDR1 is MNHNY, CDR2 SVGAGI, per germline (reference sequence). The CDR3 covers 15 residues. CDR3 loop: CASSYGQKMNTEAFF. The CDR3 nucleotides are TGTGCCAGCAGTTACGGACAGAAAATGAACACTGAAGCTTTCTTT.

In regard to this clone: Other DNA sequences in this sample translate to the same CDR3. The genes are TRBV4-1 and TRBJ2-1; D remains ambiguous. The CDR3 has 11 amino acids. Trimming took 0 bases from V and 7 from J, leaving 1 base between them. The V gene's germline CDR1 is MGHRA and CDR2 YSYEKL. The CDR3 spells CASSQDNEQFF. Here the CDR3 DNA reads TGCGCCAGCAGCCAAGATAATGAGCAGTTCTTC.

This rearrangement joins TRBV2 to TRBJ1-5, with D possibly TRBD1 on 5 matching bases. The CDR3 extends over 16 amino acids. The ends were cut back, 3 bases at V and 0 bases at J, with 12 bases in the middle. Germline CDR1 reads SNHLY; CDR2 reads FYNNEI. The CDR3 region is CASSDPGEISNQPQHF. In nucleotides, the CDR3 is TGTGCCAGCAGTGATCCGGGGGAAATTAGCAATCAGCCCCAGCATTTT.

This chain joins TRBV29-1 and TRBJ2-3, with TRBD1 as a possible D gene (6 bases). Trimming pared 4 bases from V and 5 bases from J, leaving 16 bases between. Germline V CDR1 and CDR2: SQVTM, ANQGSEA. The CDR3 spans 14 residues. The CDR3 DNA reads TGCAGCGTTGCAGGTGGGGGCCTTGAAGATACGCAGTATTTT. Translation gives CSVAGGGLEDTQYF.

The rearrangement uses TRBV4-1 and TRBJ2-5; D gene ambiguous. TRBJ2-7 explains the end of the DNA better; the J call may be wrong. The CDR3 totals 15 residues. Germline assignment: CDR1 MGHRA and CDR2 YSYEKL. Here the CDR3 DNA reads TGCGCCAGCAGCCAAGAAAGGGCAGGCTCCTACGAGCAGTACTTC. Translated, it gives CASSQERAGSYEQYF.

A note on this clone: The sample has other DNA sequences that encode this CDR3 too. The chain has TRBV9 and TRBJ2-7, with D possibly being TRBD1 (6 bases). The CDR3 is 15 amino acids. Trimming removed 0 bases from V and 0 bases from J, with 10 bases in between. Looked up from germline, CDR1 is SGDLS and CDR2 is YYNGEE. This chain's CDR3 is CASSVGGGTSYEQYF. DNA for the CDR3: TGTGCCAGCAGCGTAGGAGGGGGAACCTCCTACGAGCAGTACTTC. The entire variable domain, with the rest obtained from reference TRBV9 and TRBJ2-7, is as follows: DSGVTQTPKHLITATGQRVTLRCSPRSGDLSVYWYQQSLDQGLQFLIQYYNGEERAKGNILERFSAQQFPDLHSELNLSSLELGDSALYFCASSVGGGTSYEQYFGPGTRLTVT.

The chain combines TRBV15 with TRBJ1-5; tentative D call: TRBD1 (5 bases). CDR3 size: 13 residues. The V end lost 3 bases, the J end lost 4 bases, and 7 bases lay between the germline ends. Germline V lookup: CDR1 LNHNV, CDR2 YYDKDF (reference sequence). In DNA form, the CDR3 reads TGTGCCACCAGCAGGGGGGGGAATCAGCCCCAGCATTTT. Translated, it gives CATSRGGNQPQHF.

A few counts support this clone. V usage is TRBV4-1 and J usage is TRBJ2-6, with D unclear. This CDR3 comprises 15 residues. With 3 bases removed from V and 1 base from J, the gap between germline ends came to 7 bases. Germline V gene sequence: CDR1 MGHRA, CDR2 YSYEKL. CDR3 sequence reads: CASSQDPSGANVLTF. The CDR3 nucleotides read TGCGCCAGCAGCCAGGACCCTTCTGGGGCCAACGTCCTGACTTTC.

This clone turned up a few times. J is TRBJ1-3 and V is TRBV22-1. TRBV22-1 is annotated as a pseudogene. CDR3 length: 10 amino acids. The CDR3 reads CPGSKNTIYF. CDR3 in DNA: TGTCCTGGGAGTAAAAACACCATATATTTT.

Here the CDR3 reads CASSELAASTDTQYF. CDR3 in DNA: TGTGCCAGCAGTGAACTAGCGGCTAGCACAGATACGCAGTATTTT. The chain has TRBV9 and TRBJ2-3, with 8 bases aligning to TRBD2. The CDR3 is 15 residues long. V lost 5 bases and J lost 0; bases outside the gene matches: 5. Germline lookup yields CDR1 SGDLS and CDR2 YYNGEE.

The chain recombines TRBV27 with TRBJ2-4; maybe TRBD2 (6 bases). The CDR3 consists of 13 residues. The germline V gene has CDR1 MNHEY and CDR2 SMNVEV (reference sequence). Trimming took off 6 bases at V and 4 bases at J, with 10 bases between the two ends. CDR3 amino acids: CASSFSGKNIQYF. The CDR3 DNA sequence: TGTGCCAGCAGCTTTAGCGGAAAAAACATTCAGTACTTC.

The table lists this clone with a few counts. V is TRBV4-1 and J is TRBJ1-3; the D is unclear. This CDR3 spans 18 amino acids. Germline CDR1 and CDR2: MGHRA and YSYEKL. V lost 5 bases and J 0 bases, leaving 20 bases between the germline ends. The CDR3 is CASSYSLGSGYSGNTIYF. DNA of the CDR3: TGCGCCAGCAGCTATTCCCTGGGGTCAGGATACTCTGGAAACACCATATATTTT.

This chain uses TRBV4-1 with TRBJ1-1; 7 positions match TRBD1. V lost 4 bases to trimming and J lost 0 bases; unmatched junction nucleotides: 8. The CDR3 length is 16 residues. Germline V gives CDR1 MGHRA, CDR2 YSYEKL. CDR3 in amino acids: CASSRLSDRLNTEAFF. CDR3 DNA: TGCGCCAGCAGCCGATTGTCGGACAGGTTGAACACTGAAGCTTTCTTT.

The rearrangement joins TRBV4-1 to TRBJ1-1; 9 bases line up with TRBD1. V was pared by 5 bases and J by 0 bases, with 4 bases of the junction left unmatched. Germline V CDR1 and CDR2: MGHRA, YSYEKL. The CDR3 has 15 amino acids. The CDR3: CASSFDRGMNTEAFF. CDR3 in DNA: TGCGCCAGCAGCTTCGACAGGGGGATGAACACTGAAGCTTTCTTT.

The V and J genes are TRBV2 and TRBJ2-7; D possibly matches TRBD1 or TRBD2 (5 bases each). The germline gives CDR1 SNHLY, CDR2 FYNNEI. V lost 3 bases and J 7 bases, leaving 7 bases between the germline ends. There are 11 residues in the CDR3. The CDR3 sequence: CASSDWGEQYF. The CDR3, as DNA: TGTGCCAGCAGTGATTGGGGGGAGCAGTACTTC.

The chain is built from TRBV9 and TRBJ1-6, with no clear D. This CDR3 has 17 residues. V shed 5 bases and J shed 0 bases, with 15 bases lying between them. The germline V gene has CDR1 SGDLS and CDR2 YYNGEE. This CDR3 reads CASSPMSVSSYNSPLHF. CDR3 in DNA: TGTGCCAGCAGTCCGATGTCAGTCAGCTCCTATAATTCACCCCTCCACTTT.

V usage is TRBV5-1 and J usage is TRBJ1-6, with D perhaps matching TRBD1 (6 bases). The CDR3 consists of 14 residues. CDR1 and CDR2 from the germline V gene are SGHRS and YFSETQ. The V end was cut by 2 bases, the J end by 8 bases, with 11 bases between. This CDR3 is CASSFRGGDSPLHF. CDR3 coding DNA: TGCGCCAGCAGCTTTAGGGGGGGGGATTCACCCCTCCACTTT.

This clone occurred once. The V gene is TRBV5-4, the J gene TRBJ1-2; weak D call: TRBD1 (6 bases). V was trimmed by 0 bases and J by 4 bases, leaving 10 bases between them. The CDR3 extends over 14 amino acids. The V gene's germline CDR1 is SGHNT and CDR2 YYREEE (reference sequence). The CDR3 DNA sequence: TGTGCCAGCAGCTTGGCGGGACAACTCTATGGCTACACCTTC. Its translation: CASSLAGQLYGYTF.

This chain links TRBV6-1 with TRBJ2-3; D is uncertain. Germline values: CDR1 MNHNS, CDR2 SASEGT. The CDR3 extends over 13 amino acids. V was pared by 4 bases and J by 1 base, with 6 bases between. The CDR3 reads CASSGMGTDTQYF. CDR3 bases: TGTGCCAGCAGTGGAATGGGCACAGATACGCAGTATTTT.

This chain joins TRBV10-2 and TRBJ2-7; possibly TRBD2 for D (5 bases). This CDR3 contains 12 residues. The V gene's germline CDR1 is WSHSY and CDR2 SAAADI. V lost 6 bases and J 0 bases, leaving 6 bases between the germline ends. The CDR3 protein is CASRGSSYEQYF. The CDR3 nucleotides are TGCGCCAGCAGGGGGAGCTCCTACGAGCAGTACTTC.

The chain has TRBV4-2 and TRBJ1-3; D is unresolved. There are 16 residues in the CDR3. V lost 0 bases and J 0 bases, leaving 9 bases between the germline ends. From germline, CDR1 is LGHNA and CDR2 YNFKEQ. The CDR3 region has the DNA TGTGCCAGCAGCCAAGATTACAGAAGCTCTGGAAACACCATATATTTT. It translates to CASSQDYRSSGNTIYF.

V and J are TRBV21-1 and TRBJ1-5. TRBV21-1 is assigned pseudogene status. This CDR3 is 14 amino acids long. For the CDR3, the DNA is TGTGCCAGCGCCCCCCGGGTCAGCAATCAGCCCCAGCATTTT. This encodes CASAPRVSNQPQHF.

The V and J genes are TRBV7-3 and TRBJ1-2, with no clear D. Germline CDR1 reads SGHTA; CDR2 reads FQGTGA. V dropped 3 bases and J dropped 3 bases, with 8 bases sitting between them. The CDR3 totals 13 residues. CDR3 protein: CASSFEADYGYTF. The CDR3, as DNA: TGTGCCAGCAGCTTCGAGGCGGACTATGGCTACACCTTC.

The chain couples TRBV5-6 to TRBJ1-3, with no clear D. The germline gives CDR1 SGHDT, CDR2 YYEEEE. V was shortened by 0 bases and J by 0 bases, with 7 bases between the two germline ends. The CDR3 covers 15 residues. CDR3 in DNA: TGTGCCAGCAGCTTGGGTGCGGTCTCTGGAAACACCATATATTTT. As protein: CASSLGAVSGNTIYF.